At least ten counts were recorded for the clone carrying this TCR beta chain. Its cognate antigen is unknown. V lost 1 base to trimming and J lost 6 bases, with 6 bases between them. The length of the CDR3 is 12 residues. The V gene's germline CDR1 is SEHNR and CDR2 FQNEAQ (reference sequence). This sample is part of a study of T cells after yellow fever vaccination. Study background: Where fractions had low cell numbers, libraries were prepared from them with the SMART-Seq v4 Ultra Low Input RNA kit. Study-wide results and limits: A small proportion of clonotypes was detected in both the CD4 and CD8 compartments.

TCRdb recomputed calls from the 5' RACE reads with MiXCR, one row per CDR3 protein. In the table there are about 130,000 distinct CDR3 sequences, around 7.4% of which are singletons. The clonotype was recovered from a young man who received the YFV17D yellow fever vaccine. The source was CD4+ T cells sorted from PBMCs, collected less than 11 days after the first yellow fever vaccination. The chain carries TRBV7-9 and TRBJ1-1; unclear D gene. CDR3 sequence: CASSLVGPEAFF. For the CDR3, the DNA is TGTGCCAGCAGCTTAGTAGGACCTGAAGCTTTCTTT.